Listed below are T cell receptor beta chains from one sample, sequenced in a study of T cell responses to AZD1222 COVID-19 vaccine. Profiling relied on immunoSEQ multiplex PCR, and the TCRdb table lists in-frame clones only, not all of them. The table shows about 110,000 clones, with about 90% occurring only once. The sample was peripheral blood, taken on day 0 of AZD1222 vaccination. The receptor set was obtained from an adult in good health. Both conserved end residues are part of each CDR3.

J,V,CDR3
TRBJ1-6,TRBV10-3,CAIADRRGTTYNSPLHF
TRBJ2-7,TRBV7-2,CASSFAAGGTYEQYF
TRBJ1-4,TRBV5-6,CASSLGIGEKLFF
TRBJ1-2,TRBV4-1,CASSQATGLRNYGYTF
TRBJ1-5,TRBV15,CATEHERAGNSNQPQHF
TRBJ2-2,TRBV6-5,CASRRLDGELFF
TRBJ1-2,TRBV29-1,CSVGLGGDYGYTF
TRBJ2-3,TRBV25-1,CASSEDSRTDTQYF
TRBJ2-2,TRBV9,CASSHSGDRERGKGDRELFF
TRBJ1-2,TRBV5-6,CASSWDLSADGYTF
TRBJ2-1,TRBV3-1/TRBV3-2,CASSQVARGGNNEQFF
TRBJ2-5,TRBV7-2,CASSLEVFPRQETQYF
TRBJ1-1,TRBV7-9,CASSLSGNTEAFF
TRBJ1-4,TRBV2,CASSGTGGYEKLFF
TRBJ2-7,TRBV7-9,CASSLIREVVVEQYF
TRBJ2-3,TRBV3-1/TRBV3-2,CASSLPSDTQYF
TRBJ2-5,TRBV9,CASSARGTHQETQYF
TRBJ2-5,TRBV11-2,CASSPHPQGGWTQYF
TRBJ1-5,TRBV4-3,CASSQGALGNQPQHF
TRBJ2-7,TRBV7-8,CASSLEGQPGDGLSYEQYF